A single sample gave rise to the 29 T cell receptor beta chains below, sequenced in a study of beta chain features in type 1 diabetes. These receptors' targets are unknown. The authors reverse transcribed all of the isolated RNA, so sequencing captured expressed TCRB transcripts. The data were produced by immunoSEQ multiplex PCR, yet TCRdb's version contains in-frame clones alone and is incomplete. The sample carries some 660,000 clones, roughly an eighth recorded once. Study observations and caveats: All four CD4+ subsets of Type 1 diabetes patients contained TCRB CDR3s that were moderately but significantly shorter.

The specimen sequenced was naive CD4+ T cells from blood. The receptors stem from a man younger than 35 with type 1 diabetes.

This clone has just a few counts. The chain carries TRBV15 and TRBJ1-4; the D gene is possibly TRBD1 (6 bases). The CDR3 consists of 15 residues. The germline CDR1 and CDR2 sequences are LNHNV and YYDKDF (reference sequence). V was cut by 5 bases and J by 8 bases, with 18 bases left in between. The CDR3 bases are TGTGCCACCAGCGGTTACAGGGATGAGCGCGAAAAACTGTTTTTT. This encodes CATSGYRDEREKLFF. The complete variable domain, with remaining parts taken from reference TRBV15 and TRBJ1-4, reads DAMVIQNPRYQVTQFGKPVTLSCSQTLNHNVMYWYQQKSSQAPKLLFHYYDKDFNNEADTPDNFQSRRPNTSFCFLDIRSPGLGDTAMYLCATSGYRDEREKLFFGSGTQLSVL.

The V and J genes are TRBV6-6 and TRBJ1-2; D may be TRBD1 (5 bases). V was trimmed by 0 bases and J by 8 bases, leaving 7 bases between them. This CDR3 has 12 amino acids. Germline CDR1 and CDR2: MNHNY and SVGAGI (reference sequence). The CDR3 DNA reads as TGTGCCAGCAGTTACTCCCGGGGGGGCTACACCTTC. This sequence encodes CASSYSRGGYTF.

This chain connects TRBV7-9 to TRBJ2-7; no firm D call. This CDR3 contains 15 residues. CDR1 and CDR2 (germline): SEHNR, FQNEAQ (reference sequence). Trimming took 0 bases from V and 4 from J, leaving 13 bases between them. The CDR3 spells CASSLALSVQYEQYF. The CDR3 nucleotides read TGTGCCAGCAGCTTAGCGTTGTCAGTTCAATACGAGCAGTACTTC.

This clone was picked up a small number of times. The chain recombines TRBV7-2 with TRBJ1-2, with TRBD1 as a possible D gene (5 bases). CDR1 is SGHTA and CDR2 is FQGNSA in the germline V gene. V was trimmed by 3 bases and J by 4 bases, leaving 12 bases between them. The CDR3 covers 14 residues. CDR3 sequence: CASSFGTLGYGYTF. CDR3 DNA: TGTGCCAGCAGCTTCGGGACGTTGGGCTATGGCTACACCTTC.

The V call is TRBV2, the J call TRBJ1-2, with unresolved D. In germline, CDR1 is SNHLY, CDR2 FYNNEI. The CDR3 has 16 amino acids. V lost 0 bases and J lost 0, with 11 bases in between. The CDR3 region is CASSEAQVRANYGYTF. As DNA, the CDR3 is TGTGCCAGCAGTGAAGCGCAGGTGAGAGCTAACTATGGCTACACCTTC.

The V call is TRBV18, the J call TRBJ2-4; D call uncertain. The CDR3 is made up of 15 amino acids. V lost 2 bases and J 9 bases, leaving 17 bases between the germline ends. The germline CDR1 and CDR2 sequences are KGHSH and LQKENI. As DNA, the CDR3 is TGTGCCAGCTCACCAGACGACCCGGTTGGTACCATTCAGTACTTC. This translates into CASSPDDPVGTIQYF.

This clone was observed a handful of times. The genes are TRBV25-1 and TRBJ1-3; D unclear. The CDR3 extends over 15 amino acids. Germline loops: CDR1 MGHDK, CDR2 SYGVNS. The germline V and J ends were trimmed by 5 bases and 0 bases, with 11 bases remaining between them. The CDR3 is CASSLGSNSGNTIYF. CDR3 DNA: TGTGCCAGCAGTCTTGGGAGTAACTCTGGAAACACCATATATTTT.

This clone was seen only a few times. The chain links TRBV28 to TRBJ2-3; 7 bases align to TRBD1. Looked up from germline, CDR1 is MDHEN and CDR2 is SYDVKM. CDR3 size: 12 residues. Unmatched junction bases numbered 4, after V lost 11 bases and J lost 2 bases. The CDR3 is CASTGFTDTQYF. The CDR3 nucleotides read TGTGCCTCGACAGGGTTCACAGATACGCAGTATTTT.

The rearrangement uses TRBV5-1 and TRBJ2-3; 8 bases match TRBD2. This CDR3 is 17 amino acids long. Germline loops: CDR1 SGHRS, CDR2 YFSETQ. The V segment lost 0 bases and the J segment 0 bases; nucleotides outside the gene matches: 6. The CDR3 bases are TGCGCCAGCAGCTTGGGTGGTAGCGGGACTAGCACAGATACGCAGTATTTT. Translation gives CASSLGGSGTSTDTQYF.

The chain is built from TRBV30 and TRBJ1-5; D is perhaps TRBD1 (6 bases). CDR3 size: 16 residues. In germline, CDR1 is GTSNPN, CDR2 SVGIG (reference sequence). Between the trimmed V and J ends, which lost 4 bases and 3 bases, there was a span of 19 bases. The CDR3 region has the DNA TGTGCCTGGAATGTACCCGGGGCAGGGGACAATCAGCCCCAGCATTTT. It encodes CAWNVPGAGDNQPQHF.

About this clone itself: The sample has other DNA sequences that encode this CDR3 too. The rearrangement uses TRBV5-1 and TRBJ1-1; D is unclear. This CDR3 region has 13 residues. V gave up 0 bases and J gave up 1 base, with 4 bases separating them. Germline values: CDR1 SGHRS, CDR2 YFSETQ. The DNA for the CDR3 is TGCGCCAGCAGCTTGGCCGGGAACACTGAAGCTTTCTTT. Translation: CASSLAGNTEAFF.

This clone was recorded a few times. This chain joins TRBV7-2 and TRBJ2-1, with D unresolved. CDR3 length: 13 amino acids. The V end lost 5 bases, the J end lost 9 bases, and 14 bases lay between the germline ends. Germline V gene data show CDR1 as SGHTA and CDR2 as FQGNSA. The DNA of the CDR3 is TGTGCCAGCAGCCGCGGACCCCCTAGTGAGCAGTTCTTC. Protein: CASSRGPPSEQFF.

This clone was observed a handful of times. The chain joins TRBV5-1 to TRBJ2-1; 14 bases are shared with TRBD2. The CDR3 contains 22 residues. Germline V gene data show CDR1 as SGHRS and CDR2 as YFSETQ. The ends lost 4 bases at V and 0 bases at J; junction bases unmatched: 18. The chain's CDR3 is CASSGSIGTSGGPRSSYNEQFF. Here the CDR3 DNA reads TGCGCCAGCAGCGGAAGCATAGGGACTAGCGGGGGTCCCCGTAGCTCCTACAATGAGCAGTTCTTC. Combining the CDR3 with reference TRBV5-1 and TRBJ2-1 gives the whole variable domain KAGVTQTPRYLIKTRGQQVTLSCSPISGHRSVSWYQQTPGQGLQFLFEYFSETQRNKGNFPGRFSGRQFSNSRSEMNVSTLELGDSALYLCASSGSIGTSGGPRSSYNEQFFGPGTRLTVL.

CDR3 region: CASSPPEGRYTEAFF. The CDR3 coding sequence is TGCGCCAGCAGCCCCCCGGAGGGGAGGTACACTGAAGCTTTCTTT. This rearrangement joins TRBV5-1 to TRBJ1-1, with a weak D call TRBD1 (5 bases). Trimming stripped 4 bases from V and 3 bases from J, with 16 bases between. CDR3 length equals 15 residues. CDR1 is SGHRS, CDR2 YFSETQ, per germline.

There are a few counts of this clone. The chain couples TRBV30 to TRBJ2-5; D is perhaps TRBD2 (5 bases). The CDR3 is 12 residues long. The germline V and J ends were trimmed by 0 bases and 11 bases, with 13 bases remaining between them. Germline V gene lookup returns CDR1 GTSNPN and CDR2 SVGIG (reference sequence). CDR3 nucleotides: TGTGCCTGGAGTGTAGCCGGGGTAGAGCAGTACTTC. Translated, it gives CAWSVAGVEQYF.

This clone was detected a few times. The chain is built from TRBV5-1 and TRBJ1-1; no reliable D call. This CDR3 contains 14 residues. Germline loops: CDR1 SGHRS, CDR2 YFSETQ. V was shortened by 2 bases and J by 8 bases, with 16 bases between the two germline ends. DNA for the CDR3: TGCGCCAGCAGCTTCCAAGGGCGGCAGGAGGAAGCTTTCTTT. Amino acids: CASSFQGRQEEAFF. The variable domain in full, with the rest retrieved from reference TRBV5-1 and TRBJ1-1, is KAGVTQTPRYLIKTRGQQVTLSCSPISGHRSVSWYQQTPGQGLQFLFEYFSETQRNKGNFPGRFSGRQFSNSRSEMNVSTLELGDSALYLCASSFQGRQEEAFFGQGTRLTVV.

The chain is built from TRBV6-5 and TRBJ1-2; D ambiguous. This CDR3 is built from 16 residues. V lost 0 bases, J lost 0 bases, and 11 bases lay in between. Germline assignment: CDR1 MNHEY and CDR2 SVGAGI. CDR3 loop: CASSYSWNGANYGYTF. In DNA form, the CDR3 reads TGTGCCAGCAGTTACTCCTGGAACGGCGCTAACTATGGCTACACCTTC.

The genes are TRBV29-1 and TRBJ2-5; 7 bases align to TRBD2. Germline loops: CDR1 SQVTM, CDR2 ANQGSEA. Unmatched junction bases numbered 3, after V lost 0 bases and J lost 5 bases. The CDR3 loop spans 13 amino acids. The CDR3 DNA sequence: TGCAGCGTTGAAGAAGGGCGGGGGGAGACCCAGTACTTC. Protein: CSVEEGRGETQYF.

This clone was observed a handful of times. J is TRBJ1-5 and V is TRBV10-3; TRBD1 is a possible D gene (6 bases). V gave up 7 bases and J gave up 7 bases, with 14 bases separating them. CDR1 and CDR2 from the germline V gene are ENHRY and SYGVKD. The CDR3 has 13 residues. The CDR3 DNA reads as TGTGCCATCACTGGCGCGACAGGACAGCCCCAGCATTTT. Amino acid sequence: CAITGATGQPQHF.

The V and J genes are TRBV30 and TRBJ1-2; D not certain. Trimming stripped 2 bases from V and 4 bases from J, with 5 bases between. Germline CDR1 GTSNPN, CDR2 SVGIG (reference sequence). This CDR3 spans 11 amino acids. For the CDR3, the DNA is TGTGCCTGGAGTCAGATCTATGGCTACACCTTC. Encoded protein: CAWSQIYGYTF. The whole variable domain, filled in from reference TRBV30 and TRBJ1-2, reads SQTIHQWPATLVQPVGSPLSLECTVEGTSNPNLYWYRQAAGRGLQLLFYSVGIGQISSEVPQNLSASRPQDRQFILSSKKLLLSDSGFYLCAWSQIYGYTFGSGTRLTVV.

The chain links TRBV19 to TRBJ2-1; D is perhaps TRBD1 (6 bases). V shed 7 bases and J shed 2 bases, with 12 bases lying between them. CDR3 length: 14 amino acids. From germline, CDR1 is LNHDA and CDR2 SQIVND (reference sequence). The CDR3 DNA sequence: TGTGCCAGTAAATCTGGACAGCCCTACAATGAGCAGTTCTTC. Protein: CASKSGQPYNEQFF.

The rearrangement joins TRBV25-1 to TRBJ1-4; no definite D call. The CDR3 sequence is 10 residues long. V lost 5 bases, J lost 8 bases, and 3 bases lay in between. The germline V gene encodes CDR1 MGHDK and CDR2 SYGVNS. This chain's CDR3 is CASSKEKLFF. CDR3 sequence (DNA): TGTGCCAGCAGTAAGGAAAAACTGTTTTTT.

The rearrangement links TRBV27 to TRBJ2-7; 10 nucleotides align to TRBD1. J lost 3 bases, V lost 4 bases, and 3 bases had no gene match. Germline CDR1 and CDR2: MNHEY and SMNVEV (reference sequence). This CDR3 has 14 residues. CDR3 region: CASSWDRGDYEQYF. CDR3 coding DNA: TGTGCCAGCAGTTGGGACAGGGGTGACTACGAGCAGTACTTC.

This chain links TRBV9 with TRBJ2-2, with D unclear. Germline CDR1 and CDR2: SGDLS and YYNGEE. With 5 bases removed from V and 0 bases from J, the gap between germline ends came to 8 bases. There are 14 residues in the CDR3. The DNA of the CDR3 is TGTGCCAGCAGATACAGACCGAACACCGGGGAGCTGTTTTTT. Its protein is CASRYRPNTGELFF.

J is TRBJ2-1 and V is TRBV15; tentative D call: TRBD1 (6 bases). The CDR3 is 14 amino acids. Per the germline V gene, CDR1 is LNHNV and CDR2 is YYDKDF (reference sequence). Trimming left V 1 base short and J 4 bases short, with 8 bases between. This chain's CDR3 is CATSRGGQYNEQFF. CDR3 DNA sequence: TGTGCCACCAGCAGAGGCGGACAGTACAATGAGCAGTTCTTC.

About this clone: One junction end does not reproduce the germline sequence, and a read error may be involved. The chain joins TRBV29-1 to TRBJ2-1; tentatively, D is TRBD2 (6 bases). The CDR3 length is 15 residues. Germline V lookup: CDR1 SQVTM, CDR2 ANQGSEA. The CDR3 loop reads CSVEGRESSYNEQFF. The CDR3 DNA follows: TGCAGCGTGGAAGGTCGGGAGAGCTCCTACAATGAGCAGTTCTTC.

The V and J genes are TRBV7-2 and TRBJ2-7; 11 nucleotides line up with TRBD2. The CDR3 sequence is 15 residues long. CDR1 is SGHTA and CDR2 is FQGNSA in the germline V gene. J gave up 5 bases and V 5 bases, and 8 bases lay outside the gene matches. The CDR3 spells CASSPRLAGRHEQYF. CDR3 nucleotides: TGTGCCAGCAGCCCAAGACTAGCGGGGCGGCACGAGCAGTACTTC. The full variable domain, with the rest looked up from reference TRBV7-2 and TRBJ2-7, is GAGVSQSPSNKVTEKGKDVELRCDPISGHTALYWYRQSLGQGLEFLIYFQGNSAPDKSGLPSDRFSAERTGGSVSTLTIQRTQQEDSAVYLCASSPRLAGRHEQYFGPGTRLTVT.

This clone has a handful of counts. This sequence joins TRBV29-1 and TRBJ2-5, with no clear D. The CDR3 sequence is 13 residues long. CDR1 and CDR2 from the germline V gene are SQVTM and ANQGSEA. Trimming cost V 4 bases and J 2 bases, with 11 bases left between them. CDR3 DNA sequence: TGCAGCGTTGCGCCGGTAGAGCAAGAGACCCAGTACTTC. Its translation is CSVAPVEQETQYF. Full variable domain (missing parts from reference TRBV29-1 and TRBJ2-5): SAVISQKPSRDICQRGTSLTIQCQVDSQVTMMFWYRQQPGQSLTLIATANQGSEATYESGFVIDKFPISRPNLTFSTLTVSNMSPEDSSIYLCSVAPVEQETQYFGPGTRLLVL.

Only a few counts were recorded for this clone. The sample has other DNA sequences that encode this CDR3 too. V is TRBV5-1 and J is TRBJ2-5; D is ambiguous. Germline V gene lookup returns CDR1 SGHRS and CDR2 YFSETQ. There are 13 residues in the CDR3. Deletions cut 5 bases from V and 0 bases from J, with 8 bases between. The CDR3 loop is CASSPGYQETQYF. The CDR3 DNA sequence: TGCGCCAGCAGTCCCGGGTACCAAGAGACCCAGTACTTC.